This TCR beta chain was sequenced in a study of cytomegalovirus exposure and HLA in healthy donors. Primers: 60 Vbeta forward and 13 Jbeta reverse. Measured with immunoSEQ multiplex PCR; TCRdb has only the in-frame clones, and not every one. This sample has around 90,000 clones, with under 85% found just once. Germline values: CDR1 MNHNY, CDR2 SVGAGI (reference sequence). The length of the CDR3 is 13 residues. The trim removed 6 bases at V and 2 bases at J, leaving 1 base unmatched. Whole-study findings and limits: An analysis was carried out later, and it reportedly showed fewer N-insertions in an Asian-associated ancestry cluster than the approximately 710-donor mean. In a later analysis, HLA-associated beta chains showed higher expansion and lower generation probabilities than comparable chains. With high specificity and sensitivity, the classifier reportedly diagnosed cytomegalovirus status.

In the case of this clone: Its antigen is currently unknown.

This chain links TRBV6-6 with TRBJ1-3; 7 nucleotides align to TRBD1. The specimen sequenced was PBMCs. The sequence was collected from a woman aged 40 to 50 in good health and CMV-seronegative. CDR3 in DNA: TGTGCCAGCAGGGACAGGCCTGGAAACACCATATATTTT. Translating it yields CASRDRPGNTIYF.